A selection of T cell receptor beta chains follows, all from one sample in a study of a mutant IDH1 vaccine in newly diagnosed glioma. Antigens for these TCRs are unknown. The table came from immunoSEQ multiplex PCR; TCRdb's copy has only in-frame clones and leaves some out. The sample has 40,000 to 55,000 clones; roughly 78% are singletons. The specimen comprised PBMCs, sampled from a glioma patient whose treatment included an IDH1 peptide vaccine. Every receptor here comes from a man in his forties or fifties with glioma. CDR3s include the opening cysteine and the closing phenylalanine or tryptophan.

V gene	J gene	CDR3 protein
TRBV7-9	TRBJ2-7	CASGLASYEQYF
TRBV6-5	TRBJ2-2	CASQNGGLGELFF
TRBV4-3	TRBJ1-4	CASSQYVATGRNEKLFF
TRBV5-1	TRBJ1-2	CASSSLTGNYGYTF
TRBV6-5	TRBJ1-3	CASSYSQAFSGNTIYF
TRBV6-1	TRBJ1-1	CASSGDPNTEAFF
TRBV9	TRBJ2-2	CASSVGRGWDTGELFF
TRBV30	TRBJ1-1	CAWSFRGLEAFF
TRBV30	TRBJ2-2	CAWSVRADTGELFF
TRBV5-4	TRBJ1-2	CASSHPGQTTYGYTF
TRBV28	TRBJ1-2	CASRAVRAPEGYTF
TRBV7-6	TRBJ1-5	CASSSGTGGNQPQHF
TRBV5-1	TRBJ1-1	CASSLGTANTEAFF
TRBV7-2	TRBJ1-1	CASSRDRGAQAFF
TRBV6-1	TRBJ2-7	CASRDRATYEQYF
TRBV29-1	TRBJ1-1	CSVAGQGVTEAFF
TRBV6-5	TRBJ1-2	CASSSGPGYGYTF
TRBV6-5	TRBJ1-2	CASSRIGGYGYTF
TRBV7-9	TRBJ1-2	CASGGPATRRVGGYTF
TRBV27	TRBJ2-1	CASRPGNYNEQFF
TRBV5-1	TRBJ2-7	CASSPRGDEQYF
TRBV19	TRBJ1-5	CASIEGVGNQPQHF
TRBV11-2	TRBJ1-5	CASSSYNQPQHF
TRBV5-6	TRBJ2-7	CASSLIEGREQYF
TRBV7-3	TRBJ1-1	CASSLEGTAEAFF
TRBV6-1	TRBJ1-4	CASNRATNEKLFF
TRBV7-2	TRBJ1-4	CASSLGGREGEKLFF
TRBV2	TRBJ2-1	CASSESFLNEQFF
TRBV10-3	TRBJ1-4	CAISESGLGEKLFF
TRBV18	TRBJ1-5	CASSLGQGAGQPQHF
TRBV5-6	TRBJ1-4	CASSLGRRGGEKLFF
TRBV5-1	TRBJ1-1	CASSTGTEGRRTEAFF
TRBV7-9	TRBJ1-1	CASSLAVPYEAFF
TRBV10-1	TRBJ1-5	CASSPGRFNQPQHF
TRBV2	TRBJ1-4	CASRGTGGEKLFF
TRBV6-4	TRBJ2-4	CASSRYTSGGVLAKNIQYF